This record looks at one TCR beta chain sequence and its context. Its target is not known. The CDR3 loop spans 16 amino acids. Trimming removed 3 bases from V and 10 bases from J; junction bases left unmatched: 15. The data belong to a study of response to subunit inactivated influenza vaccine. Study-wide results and limits: Each seasonal flu vaccination may recruit only limited new T cells, authors suggested.

TCRdb re-called the RT-PCR reads with MiXCR, one entry per CDR3 protein. The table has about 520,000 distinct CDR3 sequences, over 25% seen once; the top ten hold around 2%. The TCR was taken from a man in his forties or fifties who received an inactivated influenza vaccine. The rearrangement uses TRBV12-3 or TRBV12-4 and TRBJ2-1, with 7 bases matching TRBD2. The sequencing used CD4+ T cells sorted from PBMCs, collected 4 to 6 days after vaccination. Here the CDR3 reads CASSFGVGLGSPEQFF. The DNA for the CDR3 is TGTGCCAGCAGTTTCGGTGTAGGACTAGGTTCACCCGAGCAGTTCTTC.